Listed below are T cell receptor beta chains from one sample, sequenced in a study of a mutant IDH1 vaccine in newly diagnosed glioma. Clones were read by immunoSEQ multiplex PCR, and TCRdb kept only the in-frame ones, dropping some. The table shows approximately 54,000 clones, with 65% to 85% occurring only once. Here the sequenced sample was PBMCs, taken from a glioma patient treated with radiotherapy, temozolomide or both. The receptor set was obtained from a man in his late teens or twenties with glioma. CDR3s include the opening cysteine and the closing phenylalanine or tryptophan. Fields, in order: J gene, clone size, V gene, D gene, CDR3 DNA, CDR3 protein. A D gene is named only where the DNA matches it firmly. Only some rows state a clone size, as once, few, many or a class for expanded clones.

j_call: TRBJ2-7; clone_size: .; v_call: TRBV5-1; d_call: .; cdr3_nt: TGCGCCAGCCGGAGTAGTGGTTACGAGCAGTACTTC; cdr3_aa: CASRSSGYEQYF
j_call: TRBJ1-1; clone_size: .; v_call: TRBV7-2; d_call: .; cdr3_nt: TGTGCCAGCAGCTTAGCCCTTTTACAGGCCCGTCAAGGTGAAGCTTTCTTT; cdr3_aa: CASSLALLQARQGEAFF
j_call: TRBJ1-1; clone_size: few; v_call: TRBV5-1; d_call: TRBD1; cdr3_nt: TGCGCCAGCAGCTCCGGACAGGGAGCTTTCTTT; cdr3_aa: CASSSGQGAFF
j_call: TRBJ2-5; clone_size: .; v_call: TRBV7-2; d_call: .; cdr3_nt: TGTGCCAGCAGCTTAGTACAAGAGACCCAGTACTTC; cdr3_aa: CASSLVQETQYF
j_call: TRBJ2-3; clone_size: .; v_call: TRBV7-9; d_call: TRBD1; cdr3_nt: TGTGCCAGCAGCTCCGACAGGGTTGCTAGCACAGATACGCAGTATTTT; cdr3_aa: CASSSDRVASTDTQYF
j_call: TRBJ2-1; clone_size: .; v_call: TRBV29-1; d_call: .; cdr3_nt: TGCAGCGTTGACGGGTACAATGAGCAGTTCTTC; cdr3_aa: CSVDGYNEQFF
j_call: TRBJ2-5; clone_size: .; v_call: TRBV2; d_call: .; cdr3_nt: TGTGCCAGCAGTGAAAACAGGTCTGGGGAGACCCAGTACTTC; cdr3_aa: CASSENRSGETQYF
j_call: TRBJ2-4; clone_size: .; v_call: TRBV7-2; d_call: .; cdr3_nt: TGTGCCAGCAGCTTAGTCGGGAGTACTGCCAAAAACATTCAGTACTTC; cdr3_aa: CASSLVGSTAKNIQYF
j_call: TRBJ1-2; clone_size: .; v_call: TRBV5-4; d_call: .; cdr3_nt: TGTGCCAGCAGCCTATCGGGGGCTTGGTATGGCTACACCTTC; cdr3_aa: CASSLSGAWYGYTF
j_call: TRBJ1-1; clone_size: .; v_call: TRBV7-2; d_call: .; cdr3_nt: TGCGCCAGCAGCCAAGAAGCGGAGGCTGAAGCTTTCTTT; cdr3_aa: CASSQEAEAEAFF
j_call: TRBJ2-6; clone_size: once; v_call: TRBV7-9; d_call: .; cdr3_nt: TGTGCCAGCAGTACCAACCCCCTACGCTCTGGGGCCAACGTCCTGACTTTC; cdr3_aa: CASSTNPLRSGANVLTF
j_call: TRBJ1-1; clone_size: .; v_call: TRBV27; d_call: .; cdr3_nt: TGTGCCAGCAGCCCCCGAGGGGCGGGGAACACTGAAGCTTTCTTT; cdr3_aa: CASSPRGAGNTEAFF
j_call: TRBJ2-2; clone_size: .; v_call: TRBV7-9; d_call: .; cdr3_nt: TGTGCCAGCAGCATCAGGGTAGCGGGGGAGCTGTTTTTT; cdr3_aa: CASSIRVAGELFF
j_call: TRBJ1-3; clone_size: .; v_call: TRBV5-1; d_call: .; cdr3_nt: TGCGCCAGCAGCTTTTCCCCGGACGGATCTGGAAACACCATATATTTT; cdr3_aa: CASSFSPDGSGNTIYF
j_call: TRBJ2-2; clone_size: .; v_call: TRBV10-3; d_call: TRBD2; cdr3_nt: TGTGCCATCAGCTCGGGACTAGCGGCGAACACCGGGGAGCTGTTTTTT; cdr3_aa: CAISSGLAANTGELFF
j_call: TRBJ2-7; clone_size: .; v_call: TRBV9; d_call: .; cdr3_nt: TGTGCCAGCAGCATCGGGGTAAACTACGAGCAGTACTTC; cdr3_aa: CASSIGVNYEQYF
j_call: TRBJ2-3; clone_size: once; v_call: TRBV10-3; d_call: TRBD2; cdr3_nt: TGTGCCATCAGTCCCGTCCTAGCGGGGAGCACAGATACGCAGTATTTT; cdr3_aa: CAISPVLAGSTDTQYF
j_call: TRBJ1-4; clone_size: .; v_call: TRBV2; d_call: .; cdr3_nt: TGTGCCAGCAGGTGGGGCAGGGAAGGTGAAAAACTGTTTTTT; cdr3_aa: CASRWGREGEKLFF
j_call: TRBJ2-2; clone_size: once; v_call: TRBV9; d_call: .; cdr3_nt: TGTGCCAGCAGCGTGGATACTACCGGGGAGCTGTTTTTT; cdr3_aa: CASSVDTTGELFF
j_call: TRBJ1-2; clone_size: .; v_call: TRBV25-1; d_call: .; cdr3_nt: TGTGCCAGCAGTGAATATGGTACTGGGAACTATGGCTACACCTTC; cdr3_aa: CASSEYGTGNYGYTF
j_call: TRBJ2-7; clone_size: .; v_call: TRBV5-1; d_call: .; cdr3_nt: TGCGCCAGCAGCGAAGGACCTGGCTACGAGCAGTACTTC; cdr3_aa: CASSEGPGYEQYF
j_call: TRBJ2-3; clone_size: .; v_call: TRBV7-9; d_call: TRBD2; cdr3_nt: TGTGCCAGCAGCTTAGGAGCGGCTAGCGGGGCCACAGATACGCAGTATTTT; cdr3_aa: CASSLGAASGATDTQYF
j_call: TRBJ2-5; clone_size: .; v_call: TRBV15; d_call: .; cdr3_nt: TGTGCCACCAGCAGAGATAGGAGGGAGACCCAGTACTTC; cdr3_aa: CATSRDRRETQYF
j_call: TRBJ2-7; clone_size: once; v_call: TRBV11-2; d_call: .; cdr3_nt: TGTGCCAGCAGCTTAGCAGGCGCAGCCTACGAGCAGTACTTC; cdr3_aa: CASSLAGAAYEQYF
j_call: TRBJ1-1; clone_size: .; v_call: TRBV15; d_call: .; cdr3_nt: TGTGCCACCAGCACGACTGGGGCGGTGGGTACTGAAGCTTTCTTT; cdr3_aa: CATSTTGAVGTEAFF
j_call: TRBJ2-5; clone_size: .; v_call: TRBV30; d_call: .; cdr3_nt: TGTGCCTGGAAGGGGCCAGGGTTGAACTTC; cdr3_aa: CAWKGPGLNF
j_call: TRBJ1-5; clone_size: .; v_call: TRBV6-1; d_call: .; cdr3_nt: TGTGCCAGCAGTCTCCAGGGGAGGAATCAGCCCCAGCATTTT; cdr3_aa: CASSLQGRNQPQHF
j_call: TRBJ2-7; clone_size: once; v_call: TRBV13; d_call: TRBD1; cdr3_nt: TGTGCCAGCAGCCGGACAGGACGGTACGAGCAGTACTTC; cdr3_aa: CASSRTGRYEQYF
j_call: TRBJ2-2; clone_size: .; v_call: TRBV7-8; d_call: .; cdr3_nt: TGTGCCAGCAGCCCTCTCGGAGGAGACACCGGGGAGCTGTTTTTT; cdr3_aa: CASSPLGGDTGELFF
j_call: TRBJ1-2; clone_size: .; v_call: TRBV4-3; d_call: .; cdr3_nt: TGCGCCAGCAGCCAAGATGGTAACAGCTATGGCTACACCTTC; cdr3_aa: CASSQDGNSYGYTF
j_call: TRBJ2-7; clone_size: .; v_call: TRBV9; d_call: TRBD2; cdr3_nt: TGTGCCAGCAGCGTTGGGGGCGGCGGGAGGTCCTACGAGCAGTACTTC; cdr3_aa: CASSVGGGGRSYEQYF
j_call: TRBJ2-1; clone_size: .; v_call: TRBV5-1; d_call: .; cdr3_nt: TGCGCCAGCAGCTTGGAAGCGGAAACGAATGAGCAGTTCTTC; cdr3_aa: CASSLEAETNEQFF
j_call: TRBJ1-1; clone_size: .; v_call: TRBV5-6; d_call: .; cdr3_nt: TGTGCCAGCAGCCGGGGCGGGGGAATGAACACTGAAGCTTTCTTT; cdr3_aa: CASSRGGGMNTEAFF
j_call: TRBJ1-5; clone_size: .; v_call: TRBV30; d_call: .; cdr3_nt: TGTGCCTGGAGTCCTGGGGTGGGAAATCAGCCCCAGCATTTT; cdr3_aa: CAWSPGVGNQPQHF
j_call: TRBJ2-2; clone_size: .; v_call: TRBV4-1; d_call: TRBD1; cdr3_nt: TGCGCCAGCAGCCCCCTCCGACAGGGTGGAGTCGGGGAGCTGTTTTTT; cdr3_aa: CASSPLRQGGVGELFF
j_call: TRBJ1-5; clone_size: .; v_call: TRBV7-9; d_call: .; cdr3_nt: TGTGCCAGCAGCCCCGGTTCTAGCAATCAGCCCCAGCATTTT; cdr3_aa: CASSPGSSNQPQHF
j_call: TRBJ2-1; clone_size: .; v_call: TRBV2; d_call: .; cdr3_nt: TGTGCCAGCAGTGGAAGATCCAATGAGCAGTTCTTC; cdr3_aa: CASSGRSNEQFF
j_call: TRBJ2-1; clone_size: .; v_call: TRBV30; d_call: .; cdr3_nt: TGTGCCTGGGAGACCGGGTCTTATTACAATGAGCAGTTCTTC; cdr3_aa: CAWETGSYYNEQFF
j_call: TRBJ1-4; clone_size: .; v_call: TRBV9; d_call: .; cdr3_nt: TGTGCCAGCAGCGTTGAGGGTGAAAAACTGTTTTTT; cdr3_aa: CASSVEGEKLFF
j_call: TRBJ2-5; clone_size: .; v_call: TRBV10-3; d_call: .; cdr3_nt: TGTGCCATCAGTGAGACTAGCTTAGAGACCCAGTACTTC; cdr3_aa: CAISETSLETQYF
j_call: TRBJ1-4; clone_size: few; v_call: TRBV4-1; d_call: TRBD1; cdr3_nt: TGCGCCAGCAGCCCGACAGGGGCGGGTGAAAAACTGTTTTTT; cdr3_aa: CASSPTGAGEKLFF
j_call: TRBJ1-2; clone_size: .; v_call: TRBV29-1; d_call: .; cdr3_nt: TGCAGCGCGCATGGGATCGATGGCTACACCTTC; cdr3_aa: CSAHGIDGYTF
j_call: TRBJ1-1; clone_size: large; v_call: TRBV4-3; d_call: .; cdr3_nt: TGCGCCAGCAGCCAAGGGGCGGTGACCCACACTGAAGCTTTCTTT; cdr3_aa: CASSQGAVTHTEAFF
j_call: TRBJ1-4; clone_size: .; v_call: TRBV7-9; d_call: .; cdr3_nt: TGTGCCAGCAGCCACCCTTTTGAAAAACTGTTTTTT; cdr3_aa: CASSHPFEKLFF
j_call: TRBJ1-4; clone_size: .; v_call: TRBV30; d_call: .; cdr3_nt: TGTGCCTGGAATTACGACGGATTTATTAATGAAAAACTGTTTTTT; cdr3_aa: CAWNYDGFINEKLFF
j_call: TRBJ2-5; clone_size: .; v_call: TRBV2; d_call: .; cdr3_nt: TGTGCCAGCAGCCAAAATGTGGTGTTGGACAGTCAAGAGACCCAGTACTTC; cdr3_aa: CASSQNVVLDSQETQYF
j_call: TRBJ2-7; clone_size: .; v_call: TRBV4-1; d_call: TRBD1; cdr3_nt: TGCGCCAGCAGCCAGGTGGGACAGAACCAACCCTACGAGCAGTACTTC; cdr3_aa: CASSQVGQNQPYEQYF
j_call: TRBJ1-1; clone_size: .; v_call: TRBV18; d_call: TRBD1; cdr3_nt: TGTGCCAGCTCCCCCGGGACAGGGATTTACACTGAAGCTTTCTTT; cdr3_aa: CASSPGTGIYTEAFF
j_call: TRBJ2-7; clone_size: .; v_call: TRBV2; d_call: TRBD1; cdr3_nt: TGTGCCAGCAGAGGAACCCAGGGGGCGTACGAGCAGTACTTC; cdr3_aa: CASRGTQGAYEQYF
j_call: TRBJ2-7; clone_size: .; v_call: TRBV4-2; d_call: TRBD1; cdr3_nt: TGTGCCAGCAGCCAAGATAGCACAGGGGGCTACGAGCAGTACTTC; cdr3_aa: CASSQDSTGGYEQYF
j_call: TRBJ1-2; clone_size: .; v_call: TRBV7-9; d_call: .; cdr3_nt: TGTGCCAGCAGCTTATCCCCAGGATATTTCTACACCTTC; cdr3_aa: CASSLSPGYFYTF
j_call: TRBJ2-5; clone_size: .; v_call: TRBV5-6; d_call: .; cdr3_nt: TGTGCCAGCAGCTTGGATCGGGGGGCAGTTGGGGAGACCCAGTACTTC; cdr3_aa: CASSLDRGAVGETQYF
j_call: TRBJ1-1; clone_size: .; v_call: TRBV30; d_call: .; cdr3_nt: TGTGCCTGGGACGTGCGGACTGAAGCTTTCTTT; cdr3_aa: CAWDVRTEAFF